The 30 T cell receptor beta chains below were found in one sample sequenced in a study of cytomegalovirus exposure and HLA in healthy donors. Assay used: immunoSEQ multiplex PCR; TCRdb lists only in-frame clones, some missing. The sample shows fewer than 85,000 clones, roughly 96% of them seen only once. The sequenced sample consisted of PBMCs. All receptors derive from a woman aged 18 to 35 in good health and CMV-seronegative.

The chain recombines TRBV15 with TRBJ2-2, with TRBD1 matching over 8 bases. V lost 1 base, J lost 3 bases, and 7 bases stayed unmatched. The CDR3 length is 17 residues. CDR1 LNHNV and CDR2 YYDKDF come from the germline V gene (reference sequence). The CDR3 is CATSRGGSGGYTGELFF. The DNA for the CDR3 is TGTGCCACCAGCAGAGGGGGTTCAGGGGGCTACACCGGGGAGCTGTTTTTT.

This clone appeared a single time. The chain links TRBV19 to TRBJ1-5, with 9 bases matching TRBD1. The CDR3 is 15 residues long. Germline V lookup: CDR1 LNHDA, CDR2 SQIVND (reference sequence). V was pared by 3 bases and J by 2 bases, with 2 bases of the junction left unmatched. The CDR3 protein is CASSIRQGGNQPQHF. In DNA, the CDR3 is TGTGCCAGTAGTATTCGACAGGGGGGCAATCAGCCCCAGCATTTT. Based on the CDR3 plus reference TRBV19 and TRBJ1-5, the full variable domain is DGGITQSPKYLFRKEGQNVTLSCEQNLNHDAMYWYRQDPGQGLRLIYYSQIVNDFQKGDIAEGYSVSREKKESFPLTVTSAQKNPTAFYLCASSIRQGGNQPQHFGDGTRLSIL.

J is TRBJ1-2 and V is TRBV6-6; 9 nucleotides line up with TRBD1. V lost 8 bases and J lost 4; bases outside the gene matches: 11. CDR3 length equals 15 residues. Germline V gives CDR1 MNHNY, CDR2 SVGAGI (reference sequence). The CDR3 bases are TGTGCCAGCTTTGCTCGGGACAGGGCATTCTATGGCTACACCTTC. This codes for CASFARDRAFYGYTF.

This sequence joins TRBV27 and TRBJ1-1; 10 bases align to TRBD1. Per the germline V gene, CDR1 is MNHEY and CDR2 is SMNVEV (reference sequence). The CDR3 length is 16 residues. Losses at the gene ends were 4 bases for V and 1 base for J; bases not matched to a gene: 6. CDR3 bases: TGTGCCAGCAGTTACTTGGGACAGGGGTCGAACACTGAAGCTTTCTTT. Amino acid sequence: CASSYLGQGSNTEAFF.

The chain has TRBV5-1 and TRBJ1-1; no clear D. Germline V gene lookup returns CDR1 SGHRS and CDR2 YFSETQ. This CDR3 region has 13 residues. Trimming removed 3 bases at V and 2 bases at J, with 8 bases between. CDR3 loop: CASSSTDNTEAFF. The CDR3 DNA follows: TGCGCCAGCAGCTCTACAGATAACACTGAAGCTTTCTTT.

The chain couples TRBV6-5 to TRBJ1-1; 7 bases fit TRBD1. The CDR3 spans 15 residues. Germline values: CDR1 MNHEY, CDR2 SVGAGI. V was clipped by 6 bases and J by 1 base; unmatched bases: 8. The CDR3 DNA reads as TGTGCCAGCAGCCGGATGGACAGGTCGAACACTGAAGCTTTCTTT. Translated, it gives CASSRMDRSNTEAFF.

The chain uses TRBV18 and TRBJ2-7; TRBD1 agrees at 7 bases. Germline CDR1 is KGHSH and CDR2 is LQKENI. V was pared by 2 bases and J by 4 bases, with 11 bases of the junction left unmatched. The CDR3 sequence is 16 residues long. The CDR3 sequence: CASSPGGHRGKYEQYF. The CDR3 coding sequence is TGTGCCAGCTCACCAGGGGGACACAGGGGTAAATACGAGCAGTACTTC.

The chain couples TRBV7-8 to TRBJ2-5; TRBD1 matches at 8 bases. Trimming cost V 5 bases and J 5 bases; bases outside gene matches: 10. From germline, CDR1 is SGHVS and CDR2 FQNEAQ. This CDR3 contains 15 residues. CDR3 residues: CASSQQGQVGETQYF. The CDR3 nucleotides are TGTGCCAGCAGCCAACAGGGACAGGTCGGGGAGACCCAGTACTTC.

As DNA, the CDR3 is TGCGCCAGCAGTAAGTGGGAGGGCTTAGGCACAGATACGCAGTATTTT. It translates to CASSKWEGLGTDTQYF. The V and J genes are TRBV10-1 and TRBJ2-3; 7 positions match TRBD2. Germline V gives CDR1 WNHNN, CDR2 SYGVQD (reference sequence). V lost 5 bases, J lost 1 base, and 9 bases stayed unmatched. This CDR3 spans 16 amino acids.

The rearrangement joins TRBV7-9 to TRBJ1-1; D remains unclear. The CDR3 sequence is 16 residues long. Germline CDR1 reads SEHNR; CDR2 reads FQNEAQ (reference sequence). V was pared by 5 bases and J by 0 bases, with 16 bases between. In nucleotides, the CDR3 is TGTGCCAGCAGCCGATGGAGGGATTCAATGAACACTGAAGCTTTCTTT. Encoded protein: CASSRWRDSMNTEAFF.

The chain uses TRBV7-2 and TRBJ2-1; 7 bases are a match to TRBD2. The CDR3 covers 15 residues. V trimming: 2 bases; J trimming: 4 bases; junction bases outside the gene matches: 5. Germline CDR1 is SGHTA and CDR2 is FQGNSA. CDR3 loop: CASSLSAGQYNEQFF. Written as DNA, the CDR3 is TGTGCCAGCAGCTTATCAGCGGGGCAATACAATGAGCAGTTCTTC.

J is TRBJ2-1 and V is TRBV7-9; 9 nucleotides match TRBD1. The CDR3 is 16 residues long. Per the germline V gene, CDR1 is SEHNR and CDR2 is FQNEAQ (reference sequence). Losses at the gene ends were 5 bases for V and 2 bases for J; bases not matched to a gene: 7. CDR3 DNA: TGTGCCAGCAGCCTATCCGGGACAGGGACCTACAATGAGCAGTTCTTC. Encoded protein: CASSLSGTGTYNEQFF.

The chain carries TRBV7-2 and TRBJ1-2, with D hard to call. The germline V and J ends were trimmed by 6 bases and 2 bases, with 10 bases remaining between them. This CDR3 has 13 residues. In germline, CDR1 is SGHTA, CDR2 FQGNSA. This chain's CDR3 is CASSPGSNYGYTF. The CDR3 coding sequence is TGTGCCAGCAGTCCGGGGTCCAACTATGGCTACACCTTC.

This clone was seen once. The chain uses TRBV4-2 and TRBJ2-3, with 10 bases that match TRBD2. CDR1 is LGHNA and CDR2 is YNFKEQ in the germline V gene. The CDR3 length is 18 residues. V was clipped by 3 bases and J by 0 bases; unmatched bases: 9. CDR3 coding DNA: TGTGCCAGCAGCCAGGGGACTAGCGCGGCCACTAGCACAGATACGCAGTATTTT. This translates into CASSQGTSAATSTDTQYF.

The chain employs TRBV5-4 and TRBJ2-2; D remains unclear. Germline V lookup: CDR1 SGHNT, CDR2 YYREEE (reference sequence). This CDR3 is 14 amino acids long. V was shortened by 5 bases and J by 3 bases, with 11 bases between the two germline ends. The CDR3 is CASSRDKDTGELFF. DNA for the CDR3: TGTGCCAGCAGTCGCGACAAAGACACCGGGGAGCTGTTTTTT.

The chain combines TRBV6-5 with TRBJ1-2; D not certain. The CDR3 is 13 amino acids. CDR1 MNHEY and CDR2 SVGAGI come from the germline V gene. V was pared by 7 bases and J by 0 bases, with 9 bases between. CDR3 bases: TGTGCCAGCACCTTAACACCTAACTATGGCTACACCTTC. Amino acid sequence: CASTLTPNYGYTF.

The CDR3 is CASSLGALYQETQYF. The CDR3, as DNA: TGTGCCAGCAGTTTAGGGGCATTGTACCAAGAGACCCAGTACTTC. This chain joins TRBV27 and TRBJ2-5; weak D call: TRBD1 (5 bases). Trimming left V 2 bases short and J 0 bases short, with 10 bases between. Per germline, CDR1 MNHEY and CDR2 SMNVEV (reference sequence). The CDR3 sequence is 15 residues long.

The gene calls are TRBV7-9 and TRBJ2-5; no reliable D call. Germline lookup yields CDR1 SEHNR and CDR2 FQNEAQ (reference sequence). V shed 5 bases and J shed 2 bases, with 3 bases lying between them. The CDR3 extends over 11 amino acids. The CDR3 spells CASSPQETQYF. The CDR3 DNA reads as TGTGCCAGCAGCCCGCAAGAGACCCAGTACTTC.

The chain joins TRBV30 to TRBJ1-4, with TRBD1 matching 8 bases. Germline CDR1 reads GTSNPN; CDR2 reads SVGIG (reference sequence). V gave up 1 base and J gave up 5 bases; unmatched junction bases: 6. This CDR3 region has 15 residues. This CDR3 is CAWSGRDRKNEKLFF. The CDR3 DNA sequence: TGTGCCTGGAGTGGCCGGGACAGGAAAAATGAAAAACTGTTTTTT.

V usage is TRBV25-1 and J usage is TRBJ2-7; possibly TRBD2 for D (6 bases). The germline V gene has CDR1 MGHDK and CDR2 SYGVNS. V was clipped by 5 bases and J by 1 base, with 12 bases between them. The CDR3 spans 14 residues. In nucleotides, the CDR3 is TGTGCCAGCAGTCGGAGGGAGAGGTCCTACGAGCAGTACTTC. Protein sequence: CASSRRERSYEQYF.

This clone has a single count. CDR3 sequence (DNA): TGTGCCAGCAGTACGGGACTAGCGGGAGCTCTCTCGAACACCGGGGAGCTGTTTTTT. It is translated as CASSTGLAGALSNTGELFF. The chain couples TRBV2 to TRBJ2-2; 14 bases match TRBD2. There are 19 residues in the CDR3. Germline V lookup: CDR1 SNHLY, CDR2 FYNNEI. Losses at the gene ends were 5 bases for V and 0 bases for J; bases not matched to a gene: 8.

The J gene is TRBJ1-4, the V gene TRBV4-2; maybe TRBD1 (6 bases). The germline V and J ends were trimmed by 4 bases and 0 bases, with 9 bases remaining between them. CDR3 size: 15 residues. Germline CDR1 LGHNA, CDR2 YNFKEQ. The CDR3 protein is CASSPGQSTNEKLFF. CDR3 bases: TGTGCCAGCAGCCCCGGACAGTCAACTAATGAAAAACTGTTTTTT.

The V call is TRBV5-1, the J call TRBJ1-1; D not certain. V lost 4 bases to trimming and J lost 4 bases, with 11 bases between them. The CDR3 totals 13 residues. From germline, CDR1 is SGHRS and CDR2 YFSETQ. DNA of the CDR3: TGCGCCAGCAGCACTCCAGGAAGCACTGAAGCTTTCTTT. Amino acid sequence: CASSTPGSTEAFF.

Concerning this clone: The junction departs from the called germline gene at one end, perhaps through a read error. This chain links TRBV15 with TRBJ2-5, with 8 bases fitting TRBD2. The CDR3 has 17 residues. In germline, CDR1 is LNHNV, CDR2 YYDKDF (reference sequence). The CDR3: CAISRGGTSFARETQYF. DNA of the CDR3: TGTGCCATCAGCAGAGGGGGGACTAGTTTCGCCAGAGAGACCCAGTACTTC.

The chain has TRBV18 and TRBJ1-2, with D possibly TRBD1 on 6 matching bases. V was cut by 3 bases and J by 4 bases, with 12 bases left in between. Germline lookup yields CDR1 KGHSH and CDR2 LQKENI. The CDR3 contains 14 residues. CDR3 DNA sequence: TGTGCCAGCTCACCCGCCACAGGGCCCTATGGCTACACCTTC. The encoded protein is CASSPATGPYGYTF. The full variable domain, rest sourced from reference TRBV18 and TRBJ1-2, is NAGVMQNPRHLVRRRGQEARLRCSPMKGHSHVYWYRQLPEEGLKFMVYLQKENIIDESGMPKERFSAEFPKEGPSILRIQQVVRGDSAAYFCASSPATGPYGYTFGSGTRLTVV.

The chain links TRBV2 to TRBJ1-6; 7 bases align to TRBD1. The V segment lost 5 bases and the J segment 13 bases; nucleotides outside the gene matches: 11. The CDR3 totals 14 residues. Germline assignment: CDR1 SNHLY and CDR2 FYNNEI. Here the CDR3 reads CASSPDRAFRPLHF. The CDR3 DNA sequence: TGTGCCAGCAGTCCCGACAGGGCATTTAGGCCCCTCCACTTT.

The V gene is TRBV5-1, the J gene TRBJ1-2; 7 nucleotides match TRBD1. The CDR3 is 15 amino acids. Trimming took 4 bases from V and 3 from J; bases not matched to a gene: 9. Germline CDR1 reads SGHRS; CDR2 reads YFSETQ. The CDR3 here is CASSPNSQGDYGYTF. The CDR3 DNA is TGCGCCAGCAGCCCGAACTCCCAGGGGGACTATGGCTACACCTTC.

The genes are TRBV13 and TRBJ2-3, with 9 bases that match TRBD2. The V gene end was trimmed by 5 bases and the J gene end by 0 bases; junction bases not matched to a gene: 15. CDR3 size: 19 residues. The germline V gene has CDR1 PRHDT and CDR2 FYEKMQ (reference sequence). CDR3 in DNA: TGTGCCAGCAGCCCAGGCCGCGGGAGGGTTGGGGCTAGCACAGATACGCAGTATTTT. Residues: CASSPGRGRVGASTDTQYF.

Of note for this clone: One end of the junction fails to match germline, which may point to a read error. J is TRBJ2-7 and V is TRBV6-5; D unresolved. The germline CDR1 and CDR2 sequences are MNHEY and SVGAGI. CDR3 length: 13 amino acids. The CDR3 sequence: CVSTKTESDEQYF. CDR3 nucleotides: TGTGTCAGCACAAAAACGGAGTCTGACGAGCAGTACTTC.

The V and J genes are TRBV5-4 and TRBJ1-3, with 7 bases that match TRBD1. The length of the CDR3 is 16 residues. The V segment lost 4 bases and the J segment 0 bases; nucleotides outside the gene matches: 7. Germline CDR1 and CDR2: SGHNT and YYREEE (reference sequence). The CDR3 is CASSQGQIFSGNTIYF. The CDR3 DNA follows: TGTGCCAGCAGCCAGGGACAGATCTTCTCTGGAAACACCATATATTTT.